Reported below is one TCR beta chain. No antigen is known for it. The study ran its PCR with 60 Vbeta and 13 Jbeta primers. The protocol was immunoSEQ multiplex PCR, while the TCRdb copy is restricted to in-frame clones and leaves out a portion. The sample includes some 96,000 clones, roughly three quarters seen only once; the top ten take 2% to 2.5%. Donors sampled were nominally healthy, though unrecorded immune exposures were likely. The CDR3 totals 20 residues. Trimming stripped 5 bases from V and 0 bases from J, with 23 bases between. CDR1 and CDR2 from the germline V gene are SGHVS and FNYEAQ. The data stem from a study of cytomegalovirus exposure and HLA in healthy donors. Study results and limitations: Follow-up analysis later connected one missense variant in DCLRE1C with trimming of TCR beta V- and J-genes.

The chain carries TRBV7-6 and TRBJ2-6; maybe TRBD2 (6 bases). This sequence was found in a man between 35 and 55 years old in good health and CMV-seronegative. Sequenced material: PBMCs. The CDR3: CASSPVLRGGKYSGANVLTF. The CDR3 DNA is TGTGCCAGCAGCCCGGTTCTTCGCGGCGGGAAATACTCTGGGGCCAACGTCCTGACTTTC.